The 30 T cell receptor beta chains listed next were all sequenced from one sample in a study of blood T cell repertoires in COVID-19. The method was immunoSEQ multiplex PCR; TCRdb's version includes in-frame clones alone and lacks a portion of them. This sample has about 310,000 clones; 80% to 90% occur once, and the top ten carry 1%. Sequencing was done on a sample of peripheral blood. The source is a man aged 50-59 years with active or convalescent COVID-19.

This clone was recorded at least ten times. V is TRBV2 and J is TRBJ2-7; D might be TRBD1 (5 bases). Trimming removed 4 bases from V and 3 bases from J, with 10 bases in between. From germline, CDR1 is SNHLY and CDR2 FYNNEI. This CDR3 is 13 amino acids long. CDR3 sequence reads: CASSGVGDYEQYF. Here the CDR3 DNA reads TGTGCCAGCAGTGGTGTAGGGGACTACGAGCAGTACTTC.

The rearrangement uses TRBV11-2 and TRBJ2-7, with D possibly being TRBD2 (7 bases). CDR1 is SGHAT and CDR2 is FQNNGV in the germline V gene. V was shortened by 1 base and J by 3 bases, with 19 bases between the two germline ends. The CDR3 runs 17 residues. In DNA, the CDR3 is TGTGCCAGCAGCTTAGGGCTGGGACGCGGGGGCGACTACGAGCAGTACTTC. Translated: CASSLGLGRGGDYEQYF.

The V and J genes are TRBV27 and TRBJ1-2; 9 bases align to TRBD1. The CDR3 spans 15 residues. Germline V gene sequence: CDR1 MNHEY, CDR2 SMNVEV (reference sequence). Trimming cost V 1 base and J 8 bases; bases outside gene matches: 8. The CDR3 DNA follows: TGTGCCAGCAGTTTATACCCCGACAGGGGGAACGGCTACACCTTC. Its protein product is CASSLYPDRGNGYTF.

The chain is built from TRBV7-2 and TRBJ2-7, with D maybe TRBD2 (5 bases). The CDR3 runs to 13 residues. Trimming cost V 2 bases and J 6 bases, with 11 bases left between them. The V gene's germline CDR1 is SGHTA and CDR2 FQGNSA. CDR3 sequence: CASSLILGGEQYF. As DNA, the CDR3 is TGTGCCAGCAGCTTAATACTTGGAGGCGAGCAGTACTTC.

This chain links TRBV18 with TRBJ2-7; 9 bases are a match to TRBD2. CDR3 length: 16 residues. Looked up from germline, CDR1 is KGHSH and CDR2 is LQKENI. Unmatched junction bases numbered 9, after V lost 0 bases and J lost 6 bases. The CDR3 DNA is TGTGCCAGCTCACCACCTTATAGCGGGAGTGCGGGCGAGCAGTACTTC. Translation: CASSPPYSGSAGEQYF.

The V call is TRBV10-3, the J call TRBJ2-2; 8 nucleotides line up with TRBD1. The J segment lost 0 bases and the V segment lost 6 bases, leaving 6 bases of the junction unmatched. CDR3 length: 16 residues. CDR1 and CDR2 (germline): ENHRY, SYGVKD. Written as DNA, the CDR3 is TGTGCCATCAGCGCTCAGGGGGCCTCGAACACCGGGGAGCTGTTTTTT. This codes for CAISAQGASNTGELFF.

The chain joins TRBV6-6 to TRBJ2-5; D unclear. Germline assignment: CDR1 MNHNY and CDR2 SVGAGI (reference sequence). Trimming cost V 2 bases and J 5 bases, with 15 bases left between them. The CDR3 length is 15 residues. CDR3 DNA sequence: TGTGCCAGCAGTTACGGAGCGAGATTGGAGGAGACCCAGTACTTC. Translation: CASSYGARLEETQYF.

This clone has only one observation. This rearrangement joins TRBV18 to TRBJ1-1, with 7 bases that match TRBD1. The CDR3 length is 13 residues. Germline V CDR1 and CDR2: KGHSH, LQKENI. The V gene end was trimmed by 3 bases and the J gene end by 12 bases; junction bases not matched to a gene: 10. This CDR3 reads CASSPEGGLESFF. DNA of the CDR3: TGTGCCAGCTCACCGGAAGGGGGCTTAGAATCTTTCTTT.

This clone was seen a handful of times. The rearrangement links TRBV30 to TRBJ2-7, with 7 bases lining up with TRBD2. This CDR3 has 15 amino acids. With 0 bases clipped from V and 3 bases from J, the junction kept 8 bases outside the gene matches. Germline V CDR1 and CDR2: GTSNPN, SVGIG (reference sequence). The CDR3 spells CAWSVREFGSYEQYF. The CDR3 DNA is TGTGCCTGGAGTGTGCGGGAGTTTGGTAGCTACGAGCAGTACTTC.

The gene calls are TRBV9 and TRBJ1-3; D perhaps matches TRBD1 (6 bases). The CDR3 consists of 14 residues. V was cut by 5 bases and J by 2 bases, with 11 bases left in between. Germline V gene lookup returns CDR1 SGDLS and CDR2 YYNGEE. CDR3 amino acids: CASSPTGTGNTIYF. CDR3 nucleotide sequence: TGTGCCAGCAGTCCTACAGGGACTGGAAACACCATATATTTT.

The chain employs TRBV2 and TRBJ2-2, with D maybe TRBD1 (6 bases). Trimming took off 6 bases at V and 1 base at J, with 12 bases between the two ends. The length of the CDR3 is 15 residues. Germline V CDR1 and CDR2: SNHLY, FYNNEI. The CDR3 DNA reads as TGTGCCAGCAGGGCAGGGGCCTTGAACACCGGGGAGCTGTTTTTT. This sequence encodes CASRAGALNTGELFF.

The chain recombines TRBV18 with TRBJ1-6; 7 bases agree with TRBD1. Per germline, CDR1 KGHSH and CDR2 LQKENI. J gave up 6 bases and V 5 bases, and 7 bases lay outside the gene matches. The CDR3 covers 15 residues. The CDR3 loop reads CASSLQGFSNSPLHF. CDR3 bases: TGTGCCAGCTCATTACAGGGGTTTTCTAATTCACCCCTCCACTTT.

The chain links TRBV4-3 to TRBJ1-5; D is unresolved. This CDR3 contains 15 residues. Trimming removed 1 base at V and 9 bases at J, with 16 bases between. Germline V gives CDR1 LGHNA, CDR2 YSLEER. The CDR3 loop is CASSQVWPPAGPQHF. The CDR3 DNA is TGCGCCAGCAGCCAAGTGTGGCCGCCGGCAGGGCCCCAGCATTTT.

About this clone itself: Additional DNA sequences in this sample encode the identical CDR3. V and J are TRBV18 and TRBJ2-5; D is uncertain. Deletions cut 6 bases from V and 2 bases from J, with 7 bases between. This CDR3 spans 12 amino acids. Germline V gene lookup returns CDR1 KGHSH and CDR2 LQKENI. CDR3 residues: CASSPLQETQYF. DNA for the CDR3: TGTGCCAGCTCCCCTCTTCAAGAGACCCAGTACTTC. The full variable domain, completed using reference TRBV18 and TRBJ2-5, is NAGVMQNPRHLVRRRGQEARLRCSPMKGHSHVYWYRQLPEEGLKFMVYLQKENIIDESGMPKERFSAEFPKEGPSILRIQQVVRGDSAAYFCASSPLQETQYFGPGTRLLVL.

This clone has only one observation. J is TRBJ2-2 and V is TRBV6-6; 11 bases map to TRBD2. This CDR3 contains 15 residues. Germline loops: CDR1 MNHNY, CDR2 SVGAGI (reference sequence). Germline trimming cut 6 bases from V and 7 bases from J; bases unmatched to any gene: 7. The CDR3 spells CASRRGLAEIGELFF. The CDR3 DNA follows: TGTGCCAGCAGAAGGGGACTAGCGGAGATCGGGGAGCTGTTTTTT.

This chain links TRBV5-8 with TRBJ1-6, with 10 bases that match TRBD1. Per germline, CDR1 SGHTS and CDR2 YDEGEE. The CDR3 contains 13 residues. Germline trimming cut 5 bases from V and 11 bases from J; bases unmatched to any gene: 4. As DNA, the CDR3 is TGTGCCAGCAGTGGGGACAGGGGCGCACCCCTCCACTTT. Translating gives CASSGDRGAPLHF.

The chain has TRBV7-9 and TRBJ1-2; TRBD1 agrees at 7 bases. The CDR3 runs 16 residues. Trimming removed 5 bases from V and 4 bases from J; junction bases left unmatched: 13. CDR1 is SEHNR, CDR2 FQNEAQ, per germline (reference sequence). The CDR3 spells CASSPQIGGLGYGYTF. Written as DNA, the CDR3 is TGTGCCAGCAGCCCCCAGATAGGGGGCTTAGGCTATGGCTACACCTTC.

V and J are TRBV3-1 (or the pseudogene TRBV3-2) and TRBJ2-1; a weak D match, TRBD1 (6 bases). Germline assignment: CDR1 LGHDT and CDR2 YNNKEL (reference sequence). This CDR3 has 14 residues. Between the trimmed V and J ends, which lost 1 base and 7 bases, there was a span of 11 bases. DNA for the CDR3: TGTGCCAGCAGCCAAGTTTCAGGGGATAATGAGCAGTTCTTC. The encoded protein is CASSQVSGDNEQFF.

This clone has just one count. The gene calls are TRBV4-3 and TRBJ2-7; 7 nucleotides align to TRBD1. CDR3 length: 15 residues. V lost 2 bases to trimming and J lost 2 bases; unmatched junction nucleotides: 6. Germline CDR1 LGHNA, CDR2 YSLEER. This CDR3 is CASSQSYRGTYEQYF. Here the CDR3 DNA reads TGCGCCAGCAGCCAATCCTACAGGGGTACCTACGAGCAGTACTTC.

The chain carries TRBV10-3 and TRBJ2-7; tentatively, D is TRBD2 (6 bases). CDR3 length: 14 amino acids. Germline V lookup: CDR1 ENHRY, CDR2 SYGVKD. Trimming removed 6 bases at V and 0 bases at J, with 12 bases between. CDR3 region: CAIRGTSHSYEQYF. DNA of the CDR3: TGTGCCATCAGAGGGACTTCCCACTCCTACGAGCAGTACTTC.

The gene calls are TRBV18 and TRBJ2-7; D gene uncertain. CDR3 length equals 14 residues. Germline CDR1 KGHSH, CDR2 LQKENI. The V gene lost 1 base and the J gene lost 7 bases, with 14 bases spanning the gap. CDR3 amino acids: CASSPRRSELEQYF. The CDR3 DNA is TGTGCCAGCTCACCACGAAGGTCGGAGTTAGAGCAGTACTTC.

The V gene is TRBV5-4, the J gene TRBJ1-1; 8 bases fit TRBD1. Germline values: CDR1 SGHNT, CDR2 YYREEE (reference sequence). CDR3 length: 15 residues. The V and J ends lost 0 bases and 3 bases, in that order; junction bases with no gene match: 4. The CDR3 sequence is CASSLGTGIDTEAFF. For the CDR3, the DNA is TGTGCCAGCAGCTTGGGGACAGGGATTGACACTGAAGCTTTCTTT.

This chain connects TRBV7-2 to TRBJ1-2; D may be TRBD1 (6 bases). The CDR3 runs to 15 residues. Trimming cost V 8 bases and J 0 bases, with 16 bases left between them. From germline, CDR1 is SGHTA and CDR2 FQGNSA. The CDR3 DNA reads TGTGCCAGCTCGGGACACGAGACAGCTAACTATGGCTACACCTTC. Protein product: CASSGHETANYGYTF.

This chain links TRBV15 with TRBJ2-7; D possibly corresponds to TRBD1 (6 bases). The CDR3 is 16 residues long. V lost 4 bases to trimming and J lost 0 bases, with 16 bases between them. Germline V CDR1 and CDR2: LNHNV, YYDKDF (reference sequence). CDR3 DNA: TGTGCCACCAGCAACCGGACAGTAATAAGCTCCTACGAGCAGTACTTC. Residues: CATSNRTVISSYEQYF.

V gene TRBV6-5 combines with J gene TRBJ2-2; D not certain. V was clipped by 0 bases and J by 1 base, with 6 bases between them. The CDR3 runs 15 residues. CDR1 is MNHEY and CDR2 is SVGAGI in the germline V gene. CDR3 sequence reads: CASSYSERNTGELFF. DNA for the CDR3: TGTGCCAGCAGTTACTCGGAGAGGAACACCGGGGAGCTGTTTTTT.

V is TRBV6-5 and J is TRBJ1-4, with TRBD1 identical over 8 bases. This CDR3 contains 14 residues. The V and J ends lost 5 bases and 5 bases, in that order; junction bases with no gene match: 4. Germline values: CDR1 MNHEY, CDR2 SVGAGI. CDR3 in amino acids: CASSNRGTNEKLFF. In DNA, the CDR3 is TGTGCCAGCAGTAACAGGGGGACAAATGAAAAACTGTTTTTT.

The count of this clone is one. This rearrangement joins TRBV18 to TRBJ1-3, with TRBD1 as a possible D gene (6 bases). Germline CDR1 is KGHSH and CDR2 is LQKENI. The CDR3 runs to 13 residues. Deletions cut 3 bases from V and 7 bases from J, with 10 bases between. As DNA, the CDR3 is TGTGCCAGCTCACCGCCCCAGGGGAACACCATATATTTT. Residues: CASSPPQGNTIYF.

This clone was found once. CDR3: CASHNPDRVYEQFF. The CDR3 nucleotides are TGTGCCTCTCACAACCCGGACAGGGTCTACGAGCAGTTCTTC. This chain connects TRBV10-3 to TRBJ2-1, with 8 bases identical to TRBD1. The CDR3 is 14 amino acids. V trimming: 11 bases; J trimming: 10 bases; junction bases outside the gene matches: 16. The germline V gene encodes CDR1 ENHRY and CDR2 SYGVKD.

Only one count was recorded for this clone. The rearrangement links TRBV18 to TRBJ1-1, with a possible D match to TRBD1 (6 bases). Germline CDR1 is KGHSH and CDR2 is LQKENI. V was pared by 6 bases and J by 4 bases, with 18 bases between. CDR3 length equals 15 residues. CDR3 sequence reads: CASSLSQGGGTEAFF. The CDR3 DNA reads as TGTGCCAGCTCCCTCTCACAGGGTGGCGGCACTGAAGCTTTCTTT. Supplemented by reference TRBV18 and TRBJ1-1, the full variable domain reads NAGVMQNPRHLVRRRGQEARLRCSPMKGHSHVYWYRQLPEEGLKFMVYLQKENIIDESGMPKERFSAEFPKEGPSILRIQQVVRGDSAAYFCASSLSQGGGTEAFFGQGTRLTVV.

The J gene is TRBJ1-6, the V gene TRBV7-9; no clear D. CDR3 length: 14 residues. V lost 5 bases to trimming and J lost 7 bases, with 12 bases between them. Germline CDR1 is SEHNR and CDR2 is FQNEAQ (reference sequence). CDR3 loop: CASSRAAGNSPLHF. The CDR3 DNA is TGTGCCAGCAGCAGGGCAGCGGGCAATTCACCCCTCCACTTT. Based on the CDR3 plus reference TRBV7-9 and TRBJ1-6, the full variable domain is DTGVSQNPRHKITKRGQNVTFRCDPISEHNRLYWYRQTLGQGPEFLTYFQNEAQLEKSRLLSDRFSAERPKGSFSTLEIQRTEQGDSAMYLCASSRAAGNSPLHFGNGTRLTVT.